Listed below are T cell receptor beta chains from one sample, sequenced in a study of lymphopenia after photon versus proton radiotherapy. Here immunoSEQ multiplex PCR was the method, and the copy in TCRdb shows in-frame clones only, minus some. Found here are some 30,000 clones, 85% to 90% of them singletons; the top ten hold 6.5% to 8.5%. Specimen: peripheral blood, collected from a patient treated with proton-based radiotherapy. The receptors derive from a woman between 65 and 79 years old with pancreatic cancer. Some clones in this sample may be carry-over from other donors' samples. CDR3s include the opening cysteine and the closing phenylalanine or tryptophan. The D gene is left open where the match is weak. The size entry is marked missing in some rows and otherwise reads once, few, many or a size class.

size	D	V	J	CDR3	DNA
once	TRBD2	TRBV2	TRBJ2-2	CASSEVLAGGTGELFF	TGTGCCAGCAGTGAAGTTCTAGCGGGCGGCACCGGGGAGCTGTTTTTT
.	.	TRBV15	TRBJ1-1	CATSGRQGLMNTEAFF	TGTGCCACCAGCGGTAGGCAGGGACTAATGAACACTGAAGCTTTCTTT
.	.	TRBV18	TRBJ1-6	CASSPSLREGSYNSPLHF	TGTGCCAGCTCACCATCGCTAAGGGAGGGCTCCTATAATTCACCCCTCCACTTT
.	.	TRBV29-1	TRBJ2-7	CSVAVTGSYEQYF	TGCAGCGTCGCAGTAACAGGGTCTTACGAGCAGTACTTC
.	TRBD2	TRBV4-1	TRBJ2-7	CASSQGGGFSYEQYF	TGCGCCAGCAGCCAAGGGGGGGGGTTTTCCTACGAGCAGTACTTC
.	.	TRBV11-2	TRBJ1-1	CASSLGAGAGNEAFF	TGTGCCAGCAGCTTAGGGGCAGGGGCGGGGAATGAAGCTTTCTTT
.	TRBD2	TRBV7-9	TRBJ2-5	CASSTYSGRQETQYF	TGTGCCAGCAGCACGTATAGCGGGAGACAAGAGACCCAGTACTTC
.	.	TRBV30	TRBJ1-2	CAWDSVGGGYTF	TGTGCCTGGGACTCGGTAGGCGGTGGCTACACCTTC
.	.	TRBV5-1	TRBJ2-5	CASSLVISGETQYF	TGCGCCAGCAGCTTGGTCATCTCCGGAGAGACCCAGTACTTC
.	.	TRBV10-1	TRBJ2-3	CASTKHPSTDTQYF	TGCGCCAGCACAAAACACCCTAGCACAGATACGCAGTATTTT
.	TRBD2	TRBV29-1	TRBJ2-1	CSVDRLAGMGEQFF	TGCAGCGTTGATAGATTAGCGGGAATGGGGGAGCAGTTCTTC
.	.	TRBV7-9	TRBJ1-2	CASSLVRQYGYTF	TGTGCCAGCAGCTTAGTACGGCAGTATGGCTACACCTTC
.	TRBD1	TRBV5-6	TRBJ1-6	CASSLDRGQGATPLHF	TGTGCCAGCAGCTTAGATCGTGGACAGGGGGCTACACCCCTCCACTTT
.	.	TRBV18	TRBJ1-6	CASSPVQAPNSPLHF	TGTGCCAGCTCACCAGTCCAGGCTCCCAATTCACCCCTCCACTTT
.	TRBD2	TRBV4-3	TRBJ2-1	CASSQFSGLAGEDNEQFF	TGCGCCAGCAGCCAATTTAGCGGACTAGCGGGAGAGGACAATGAGCAGTTCTTC
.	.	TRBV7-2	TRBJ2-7	CASRSTGGPIEQYF	TGTGCCAGCAGATCAACCGGAGGTCCAATTGAGCAGTACTTC
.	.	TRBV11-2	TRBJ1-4	CASSTWGDEKLFF	TGTGCCAGCAGCACCTGGGGGGATGAAAAACTGTTTTTT
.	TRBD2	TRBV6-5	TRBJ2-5	CASRQTSRETQYF	TGTGCCAGCAGACAGACTAGCCGAGAGACCCAGTACTTC
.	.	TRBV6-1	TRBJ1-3	CASTTPSSGNTIYF	TGTGCCAGCACCACGCCAAGCTCTGGAAACACCATATATTTT
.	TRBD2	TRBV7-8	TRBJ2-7	CASSFSGSYEQYF	TGTGCCAGCAGCTTTAGCGGGAGCTACGAGCAGTACTTC
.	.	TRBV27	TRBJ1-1	CASSFLGTEAFF	TGTGCCAGCAGTTTTCTGGGCACTGAAGCTTTCTTT
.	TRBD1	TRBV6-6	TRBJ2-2	CATRIGQGAVGELLF	TGTGCCACCAGAATCGGGCAGGGGGCTGTCGGGGAGCTGCTTTTT
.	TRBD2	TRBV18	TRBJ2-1	CASSPPRGDDEQFF	TGTGCCAGCTCACCACCGCGGGGGGACGATGAGCAGTTCTTC